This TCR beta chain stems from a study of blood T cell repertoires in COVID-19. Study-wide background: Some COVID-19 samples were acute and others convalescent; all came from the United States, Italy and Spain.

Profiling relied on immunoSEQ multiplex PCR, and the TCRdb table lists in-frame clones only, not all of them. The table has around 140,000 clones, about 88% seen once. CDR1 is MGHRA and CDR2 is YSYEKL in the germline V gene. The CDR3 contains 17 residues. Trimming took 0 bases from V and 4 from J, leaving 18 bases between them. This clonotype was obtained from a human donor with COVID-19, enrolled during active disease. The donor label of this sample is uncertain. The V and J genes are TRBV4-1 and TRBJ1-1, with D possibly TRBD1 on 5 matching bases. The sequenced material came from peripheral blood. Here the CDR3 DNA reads TGCGCCAGCAGCCAAGATCTTACGGGGGAAAGTCGCACTGAAGCTTTCTTT. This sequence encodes CASSQDLTGESRTEAFF.